A single sample is the source of the 9 T cell receptor beta chains below, sequenced in a study of control samples from healthy donors and cancer patients. Sequencing was performed with immunoSEQ multiplex PCR; in TCRdb, only in-frame clones are kept and a portion is missing. The table has around 99,000 clones, 90% seen once. Sequenced: blood. All receptors derive from a human donor in good health. The donor label of this sample is uncertain.

The chain recombines TRBV7-9 with TRBJ1-1; possible D gene TRBD1, 5 bases. V was clipped by 5 bases and J by 3 bases, with 19 bases between them. Germline CDR1 SEHNR, CDR2 FQNEAQ (reference sequence). The CDR3 runs to 16 residues. CDR3 amino acids: CASSPAGWGIHTEAFF. DNA for the CDR3: TGTGCCAGCAGCCCCGCTGGGTGGGGGATTCACACTGAAGCTTTCTTT.

This clone came up once. The rearrangement joins TRBV5-1 to TRBJ1-2, with D possibly being TRBD1 (6 bases). The germline CDR1 and CDR2 sequences are SGHRS and YFSETQ. This CDR3 comprises 15 residues. V was clipped by 9 bases and J by 4 bases, with 22 bases between them. CDR3 sequence (DNA): TGCGCCACCAAATTAGACCAAGGACAGAGCTATGGCTACACCTTC. It encodes CATKLDQGQSYGYTF.

This chain joins TRBV5-6 and TRBJ1-1; TRBD1 might be the D (6 bases). V was pared by 0 bases and J by 8 bases, with 11 bases between. The CDR3 length is 13 residues. CDR1 and CDR2 from the germline V gene are SGHDT and YYEEEE. In DNA form, the CDR3 reads TGTGCCAGCAGCTTGGAGGCCACAGGGGAAGCTTTCTTT. Protein product: CASSLEATGEAFF.

This clone turned up a few times. The chain carries TRBV28 and TRBJ2-3; D is unclear. CDR1 and CDR2 from the germline V gene are MDHEN and SYDVKM. The germline V and J ends were trimmed by 5 bases and 2 bases, with 14 bases remaining between them. The CDR3 covers 15 residues. CDR3 nucleotide sequence: TGTGCCAGCAGTCTCCGGAAAAGACACACAGATACGCAGTATTTT. Protein sequence: CASSLRKRHTDTQYF. Using reference TRBV28 and TRBJ2-3 for the parts outside the CDR3, the full variable domain is DVKVTQSSRYLVKRTGEKVFLECVQDMDHENMFWYRQDPGLGLRLIYFSYDVKMKEKGDIPEGYSVSREKKERFSLILESASTNQTSMYLCASSLRKRHTDTQYFGPGTRLTVL.

As for this clone: The same CDR3 can be traced to other DNA sequences in this sample. The rearrangement links TRBV6-5 to TRBJ1-1; D call uncertain. CDR3 length: 13 residues. Germline-derived CDR1 and CDR2 are MNHEY and SVGAGI. V shed 2 bases and J shed 1 base, with 5 bases lying between them. As DNA, the CDR3 is TGTGCCAGCAGTTACGGAGAGAACACTGAAGCTTTCTTT. Translation: CASSYGENTEAFF.

The chain couples TRBV27 to TRBJ1-2; D is ambiguous. The CDR3 is 11 amino acids. Germline V gene lookup returns CDR1 MNHEY and CDR2 SMNVEV (reference sequence). V lost 6 bases and J lost 4, with 6 bases in between. The CDR3 is CASSAGYGYTF. The CDR3 nucleotides read TGTGCCAGCAGCGCGGGCTATGGCTACACCTTC.

The V call is TRBV4-1, the J call TRBJ2-5; D might be TRBD1 or TRBD2, each matching 5 bases. Trimming removed 1 base from V and 3 bases from J, with 12 bases in between. CDR1 and CDR2 (germline): MGHRA, YSYEKL. The CDR3 covers 15 residues. CDR3 DNA: TGCGCCAGCAGCCAAGTACCCGGGACCGAAGAGACCCAGTACTTC. This codes for CASSQVPGTEETQYF.

The chain is built from TRBV11-2 and TRBJ1-2; no definite D call. The length of the CDR3 is 14 residues. Germline loops: CDR1 SGHAT, CDR2 FQNNGV. Trimming cost V 5 bases and J 3 bases, with 13 bases left between them. DNA for the CDR3: TGTGCCAGCAGCCAGGAATCCGGGGACTATGGCTACACCTTC. Translating it yields CASSQESGDYGYTF.

The V call is TRBV9, the J call TRBJ1-2, with D possibly being TRBD1 (5 bases). The germline V gene has CDR1 SGDLS and CDR2 YYNGEE. Trimming removed 0 bases at V and 8 bases at J, with 14 bases between. The CDR3 runs to 14 residues. The CDR3 reads CASSVGGGSFGYTF. The CDR3 DNA reads as TGTGCCAGCAGCGTAGGCGGGGGTTCTTTCGGCTACACCTTC.